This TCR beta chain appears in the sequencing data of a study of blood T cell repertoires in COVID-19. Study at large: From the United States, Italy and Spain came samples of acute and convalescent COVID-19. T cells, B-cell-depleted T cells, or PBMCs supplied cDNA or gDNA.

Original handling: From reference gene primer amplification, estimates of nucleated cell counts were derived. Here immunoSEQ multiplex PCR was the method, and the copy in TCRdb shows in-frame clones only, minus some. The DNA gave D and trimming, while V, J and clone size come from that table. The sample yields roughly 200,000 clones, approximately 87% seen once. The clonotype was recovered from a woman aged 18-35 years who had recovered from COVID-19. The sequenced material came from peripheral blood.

The CDR3 coding sequence is TGTGCCAGCAGACCGACAGGGTTGGGTTCACCCCTCCACTTT. This encodes CASRPTGLGSPLHF. The chain links TRBV6-5 to TRBJ1-6; 7 nucleotides line up with TRBD1. V shed 6 bases, J shed 9 bases, and the junction held 8 bases outside the gene matches. CDR1 MNHEY and CDR2 SVGAGI come from the germline V gene. This CDR3 contains 14 residues.